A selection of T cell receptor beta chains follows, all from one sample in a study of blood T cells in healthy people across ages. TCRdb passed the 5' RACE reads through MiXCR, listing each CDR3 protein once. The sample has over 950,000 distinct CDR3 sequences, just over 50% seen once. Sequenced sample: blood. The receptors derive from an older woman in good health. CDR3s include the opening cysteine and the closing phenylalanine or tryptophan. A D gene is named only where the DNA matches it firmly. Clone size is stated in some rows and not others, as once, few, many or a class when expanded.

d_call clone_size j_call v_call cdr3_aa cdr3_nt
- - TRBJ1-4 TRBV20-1 CSATGAAATNEKLFF TGCAGTGCTACTGGGGCAGCAGCAACTAATGAAAAACTGTTTTTT
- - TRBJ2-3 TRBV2 CASGPDSGYTQYF TGTGCCTCAGGCCCGGATTCCGGGTATACGCAGTATTTT
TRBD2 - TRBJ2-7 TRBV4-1 CASSQEPSGRWGEQYF TGCGCCAGCAGCCAAGAACCCAGCGGGAGATGGGGCGAGCAGTACTTC
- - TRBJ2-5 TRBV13 CASSPTGGGGTQYF TGTGCCAGCAGCCCGACCGGCGGAGGCGGGACCCAGTACTTC
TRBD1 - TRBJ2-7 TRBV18 CASSRRGTGGDEQYF TGTGCCAGCTCACGCCGAGGGACAGGGGGCGACGAGCAGTACTTC
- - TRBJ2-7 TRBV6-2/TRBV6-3 CASSFTGSPYEQYF TGTGCCAGCAGTTTCACGGGATCCCCCTACGAGCAGTACTTC
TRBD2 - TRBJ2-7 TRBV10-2 CASSGTSGTPGGYEQYF TGCGCCAGCTCCGGGACTAGCGGGACTCCGGGAGGCTACGAGCAGTACTTC
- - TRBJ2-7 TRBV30 CAWIKRPGYEQYF TGTGCCTGGATCAAACGGCCAGGCTACGAGCAGTACTTC
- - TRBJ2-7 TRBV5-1 CASSLDGSSYNEQYF TGCGCCAGCAGCTTGGACGGGAGCTCCTACAATGAGCAGTACTTC
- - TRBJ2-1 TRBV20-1 CSARDPTSYEQFF TGCAGTGCTAGAGATCCCACTAGTTATGAGCAGTTCTTC
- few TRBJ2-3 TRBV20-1 CSARGPVFADTQYF TGCAGTGCCCGCGGGCCAGTATTTGCAGATACGCAGTATTTT
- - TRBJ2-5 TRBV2 CASRPDYHHLEQYF TGTGCCAGCAGACCGGACTACCACCATTTAGAGCAGTACTTC
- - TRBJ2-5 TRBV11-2 CASSLFASGRGQETQYF TGTGCCAGCAGCTTGTTCGCGAGTGGGCGCGGCCAAGAGACCCAGTACTTC
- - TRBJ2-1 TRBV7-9 CASSLVEWKDEQFF TGTGCCAGCAGCTTAGTGGAATGGAAGGATGAGCAGTTCTTC
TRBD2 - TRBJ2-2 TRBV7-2 CASSPGLAGANTGELFF TGTGCCAGCAGCCCTGGACTAGCGGGGGCGAACACCGGGGAGCTGTTTTTT
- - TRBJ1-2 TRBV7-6 CASSPLGGSNYGYTF TGTGCCAGCAGCCCGCTCGGGGGCTCTAACTATGGCTACACCTTC
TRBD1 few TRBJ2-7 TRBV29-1 CSVRRAGGEQYF TGCAGCGTTAGGCGGGCAGGGGGAGAGCAGTACTTC
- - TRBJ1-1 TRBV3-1 CASSQGWQGNTEAFF TGTGCCAGCAGCCAAGGTTGGCAGGGGAACACTGAAGCTTTCTTT
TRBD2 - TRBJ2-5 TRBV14 CASSPGRTTDPETQYF TGTGCCAGCAGCCCCGGGAGGACTACAGACCCAGAGACCCAGTACTTC
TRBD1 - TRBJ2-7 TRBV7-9 CAGSLTHVRDRGHREQYF TGTGCCGGCAGCTTAACCCATGTCCGAGACAGGGGGCATCGGGAGCAGTACTTC
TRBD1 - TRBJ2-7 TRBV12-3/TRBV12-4 CASSRDRAGEQYF TGTGCCAGCAGTCGGGACAGGGCCGGTGAGCAGTACTTC
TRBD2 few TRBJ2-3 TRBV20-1 CSAGLAGVTDTQYF TGCAGTGCGGGACTAGCGGGAGTTACAGATACGCAGTATTTT
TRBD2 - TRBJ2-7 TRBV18 CASSREGVKSYEQYF TGTGCCAGCTCACGGGAGGGCGTGAAGTCCTACGAGCAGTACTTC